This entry is about one TCR beta chain. The sample originates from a study of blood T cell repertoires in COVID-19. Overall study context: Sites across the United States, Italy and Spain contributed samples from acute and convalescent COVID-19.

Using immunoSEQ multiplex PCR, the repertoire was profiled, and TCRdb retains in-frame clones only, with some absent. The sample carries under 250,000 clones, around 81% recorded once. In germline, CDR1 is MNHEY, CDR2 SVGEGT. Trimming took 6 bases from V and 1 from J, leaving 9 bases between them. The CDR3 loop spans 13 amino acids. The sample taken for sequencing was peripheral blood. This chain links TRBV6-2 or TRBV6-3 with TRBJ2-5, with D possibly being TRBD1 (6 bases). This sequence originates from a woman between 65 and 79 years old with acute or convalescent COVID-19. The DNA for the CDR3 is TGTGCCAGCAGCTCCAGGGGCCAAGAGACCCAGTACTTC. Translated: CASSSRGQETQYF.